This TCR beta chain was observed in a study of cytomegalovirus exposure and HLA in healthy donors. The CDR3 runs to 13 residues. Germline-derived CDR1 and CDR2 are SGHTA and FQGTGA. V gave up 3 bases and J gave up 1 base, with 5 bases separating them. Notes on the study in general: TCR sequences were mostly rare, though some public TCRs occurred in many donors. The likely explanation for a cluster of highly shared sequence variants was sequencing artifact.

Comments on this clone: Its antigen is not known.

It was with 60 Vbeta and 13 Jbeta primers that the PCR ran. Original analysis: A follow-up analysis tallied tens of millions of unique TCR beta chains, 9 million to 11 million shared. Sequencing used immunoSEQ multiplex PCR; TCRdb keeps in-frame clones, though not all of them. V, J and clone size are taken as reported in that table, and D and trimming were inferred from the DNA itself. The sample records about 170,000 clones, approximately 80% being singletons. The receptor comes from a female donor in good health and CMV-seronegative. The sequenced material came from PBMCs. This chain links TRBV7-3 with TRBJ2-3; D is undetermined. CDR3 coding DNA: TGTGCCAGCAGCTTCCCAGGCACAGATACGCAGTATTTT. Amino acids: CASSFPGTDTQYF.